This entry lists 19 T cell receptor beta chains sequenced from one sample in a study of blood T cell repertoires in COVID-19 (TCRdb year 2020). Library construction relied on the immunoSEQ multiplex PCR assay. Drawn from immuneACCESS, this table holds only the in-frame rearrangements with V and J called that TCRdb kept. Clones are partly lost; checked studies trace under half to an unresolved V gene and leave the rest unexplained. The sample data list about 140,000 clones, and roughly four fifths of these were observed just once. The ten largest clones add up to roughly 8.6% of the sample. Sequenced: peripheral blood. These receptors came from a woman between 50 and 59 years old with active or convalescent COVID-19.

About this clone itself: Relative to the germline gene, one junction end is altered; a read error may explain this. The CDR3 protein is CASNPGQGSYGYTF. The CDR3 nucleotides read TGTGCCAGCAATCCGGGACAGGGATCCTATGGCTACACCTTT. The chain combines TRBV6-5 with TRBJ1-2; 9 nucleotides agree with TRBD1. Germline V gene sequence: CDR1 MNHEY, CDR2 SVGAGI. The CDR3 contains 14 residues.

The chain is built from TRBV7-8 and TRBJ1-5, with 7 positions matching TRBD1. Germline loops: CDR1 SGHVS, CDR2 FQNEAQ. With V trimmed by 5 bases and J by 11 bases, 6 bases remained unmatched. The CDR3 consists of 12 residues. CDR3 in DNA: TGTGCCAGCAGCCGGGACAGAAGGGCCCAGCATTTT. Amino acids: CASSRDRRAQHF.

V usage is TRBV4-3 and J usage is TRBJ2-7, with D possibly matching TRBD2 (6 bases). This CDR3 spans 14 amino acids. Germline V gene lookup returns CDR1 LGHNA and CDR2 YSLEER. V lost 0 bases, J lost 0 bases, and 6 bases lay in between. Here the CDR3 reads CASSQEAGSYEQYF. The CDR3 DNA reads TGCGCCAGCAGCCAAGAAGCGGGCTCCTACGAGCAGTACTTC.

This clone was picked up many times. The chain employs TRBV7-2 and TRBJ1-6; TRBD1 is a possible D gene (6 bases). The CDR3 totals 16 residues. Germline assignment: CDR1 SGHTA and CDR2 FQGNSA. Trimming took 4 bases from V and 7 from J, leaving 17 bases between them. The CDR3 region is CASSSSLGAQNSPLHF. CDR3 sequence (DNA): TGTGCCAGCAGCTCGTCCTTGGGGGCGCAGAATTCACCCCTCCACTTT.

The chain has TRBV19 and TRBJ2-1; TRBD2 matches 8 bases. The trim removed 3 bases at V and 4 bases at J, leaving 5 bases unmatched. From germline, CDR1 is LNHDA and CDR2 SQIVND (reference sequence). The CDR3 is 15 residues long. The CDR3 DNA reads TGTGCCAGTAGTATTACAGCGGGGGATTACAATGAGCAGTTCTTC. This encodes CASSITAGDYNEQFF.

V usage is TRBV7-6 and J usage is TRBJ2-4, with TRBD1 matching over 7 bases. Germline V lookup: CDR1 SGHVS, CDR2 FNYEAQ. V trimming: 5 bases; J trimming: 0 bases; junction bases outside the gene matches: 13. The CDR3 sequence is 18 residues long. In DNA form, the CDR3 reads TGTGCCAGCAGCAACCCCCCGGGACAGCCACTAGCCAAAAACATTCAGTACTTC. It encodes CASSNPPGQPLAKNIQYF.

The chain joins TRBV27 to TRBJ1-2, with D maybe TRBD1 (5 bases). V gave up 4 bases and J gave up 3 bases, with 18 bases separating them. Germline lookup yields CDR1 MNHEY and CDR2 SMNVEV (reference sequence). CDR3 size: 16 residues. This CDR3 reads CASSSLRGRNYYGYTF. The CDR3 coding sequence is TGTGCCAGCAGTTCCCTTCGGGGGAGGAACTACTATGGCTACACCTTC.

The chain recombines TRBV29-1 with TRBJ2-7, with 8 bases identical to TRBD2. Germline lookup yields CDR1 SQVTM and CDR2 ANQGSEA. CDR3 length: 16 residues. The J segment lost 0 bases and the V segment lost 0 bases, leaving 7 bases of the junction unmatched. The CDR3 DNA reads TGCAGCGTTGAAGATAGGAGCGGGGGAGTCTCCTACGAGCAGTACTTC. It is translated as CSVEDRSGGVSYEQYF.

The V gene is TRBV28, the J gene TRBJ1-6, with 9 bases that match TRBD1. CDR3 size: 13 residues. V dropped 7 bases and J dropped 10; count of bases not matched to a gene: 5. The germline gives CDR1 MDHEN, CDR2 SYDVKM. The CDR3 DNA sequence: TGTGCCAGCACCACAGGGGGCGTCTCACCCCTCCACTTT. It encodes CASTTGGVSPLHF. The complete variable domain, with remaining parts taken from reference TRBV28 and TRBJ1-6, reads DVKVTQSSRYLVKRTGEKVFLECVQDMDHENMFWYRQDPGLGLRLIYFSYDVKMKEKGDIPEGYSVSREKKERFSLILESASTNQTSMYLCASTTGGVSPLHFGNGTRLTVT.

The genes are TRBV6-2 or TRBV6-3 and TRBJ1-2, with D possibly TRBD1 on 6 matching bases. The CDR3 length is 15 residues. CDR1 and CDR2 from the germline V gene are MNHEY and SVGEGT. V shed 5 bases and J shed 5 bases, with 18 bases lying between them. This CDR3 reads CASSPRTVSQYGYTF. DNA for the CDR3: TGTGCCAGCAGTCCCCGGACAGTTTCTCAATATGGCTACACCTTC.

This clone was seen more than once but under ten times. V gene TRBV7-9 combines with J gene TRBJ2-2; 8 bases are shared with TRBD2. The V and J ends lost 5 bases and 2 bases, in that order; junction bases with no gene match: 4. This CDR3 has 15 residues. Germline values: CDR1 SEHNR, CDR2 FQNEAQ (reference sequence). The CDR3 nucleotides are TGTGCCAGCAGCCCGGGGGGGTTAAACACCGGGGAGCTGTTTTTT. Amino acid sequence: CASSPGGLNTGELFF. The complete variable domain, with remaining parts taken from reference TRBV7-9 and TRBJ2-2, reads DTGVSQNPRHKITKRGQNVTFRCDPISEHNRLYWYRQTLGQGPEFLTYFQNEAQLEKSRLLSDRFSAERPKGSFSTLEIQRTEQGDSAMYLCASSPGGLNTGELFFGEGSRLTVL.

This chain uses TRBV6-2 or TRBV6-3 with TRBJ1-1; 9 nucleotides match TRBD1. CDR3 length: 16 residues. The J segment lost 0 bases and the V segment lost 3 bases, leaving 5 bases of the junction unmatched. Per germline, CDR1 MNHEY and CDR2 SVGEGT. In nucleotides, the CDR3 is TGTGCCAGCAGTTATTCCGGGACAGGGATGAACACTGAAGCTTTCTTT. Translating it yields CASSYSGTGMNTEAFF.

The CDR3 sequence: CASSQTATDTQYF. In DNA, the CDR3 is TGTGCCAGCAGTCAGACAGCCACAGATACGCAGTATTTT. The chain recombines TRBV6-2 or TRBV6-3 with TRBJ2-3; a possible D gene is TRBD1 (5 bases). V was clipped by 5 bases and J by 2 bases, with 8 bases between them. The CDR3 is made up of 13 amino acids. Germline-derived CDR1 and CDR2 are MNHEY and SVGEGT.

The chain joins TRBV6-2 or TRBV6-3 to TRBJ2-7, with D uncertain. CDR3 size: 11 residues. V was clipped by 2 bases and J by 3 bases, with 2 bases between them. Germline values: CDR1 MNHEY, CDR2 SVGEGT. The CDR3 reads CASSYRYEQYF. CDR3 in DNA: TGTGCCAGCAGTTACCGCTACGAGCAGTACTTC.

V usage is TRBV3-1 (or the pseudogene TRBV3-2) and J usage is TRBJ1-5, with TRBD1 matching 7 bases. V lost 2 bases, J lost 6 bases, and 4 bases stayed unmatched. The CDR3 consists of 14 residues. Germline V CDR1 and CDR2: LGHDT, YNNKEL (reference sequence). This CDR3 is CASSQTGEGQPQHF. The CDR3 region has the DNA TGTGCCAGCAGCCAAACAGGGGAAGGTCAGCCCCAGCATTTT.

The chain couples TRBV2 to TRBJ2-5, with 7 bases fitting TRBD1. The CDR3 is 15 residues long. Germline V lookup: CDR1 SNHLY, CDR2 FYNNEI. Trimming removed 5 bases from V and 7 bases from J; junction bases left unmatched: 13. This chain's CDR3 is CASSTLGQDRGTQYF. The CDR3 DNA sequence: TGTGCCAGCAGTACCCTCGGACAGGATCGGGGGACCCAGTACTTC.

The J gene is TRBJ2-2, the V gene TRBV7-8, with a tentative D call TRBD2 (6 bases). Germline loops: CDR1 SGHVS, CDR2 FQNEAQ. V was shortened by 7 bases and J by 7 bases, with 22 bases between the two germline ends. The CDR3 is made up of 16 amino acids. The CDR3 DNA sequence: TGTGCCAGCACCCTTCTTCAGTTAGCGGTTAACGGGGAGCTGTTTTTT. Its translation is CASTLLQLAVNGELFF.

This chain joins TRBV28 and TRBJ2-3; the match to TRBD2 covers 13 bases. Germline V lookup: CDR1 MDHEN, CDR2 SYDVKM. The CDR3 totals 15 residues. With V trimmed by 4 bases and J by 6 bases, 4 bases remained unmatched. The CDR3 region is CASSSGLAGRDTQYF. CDR3 coding DNA: TGTGCCAGCAGTTCGGGACTAGCGGGACGTGATACGCAGTATTTT.

The chain employs TRBV28 and TRBJ2-7, with 8 bases that match TRBD1. The CDR3 spans 15 residues. J lost 1 base, V lost 5 bases, and 7 bases had no gene match. Germline values: CDR1 MDHEN, CDR2 SYDVKM. The CDR3 nucleotides are TGTGCCAGCAGTGCCCCGGACAGGGCATCCTACGAGCAGTACTTC. As protein: CASSAPDRASYEQYF.